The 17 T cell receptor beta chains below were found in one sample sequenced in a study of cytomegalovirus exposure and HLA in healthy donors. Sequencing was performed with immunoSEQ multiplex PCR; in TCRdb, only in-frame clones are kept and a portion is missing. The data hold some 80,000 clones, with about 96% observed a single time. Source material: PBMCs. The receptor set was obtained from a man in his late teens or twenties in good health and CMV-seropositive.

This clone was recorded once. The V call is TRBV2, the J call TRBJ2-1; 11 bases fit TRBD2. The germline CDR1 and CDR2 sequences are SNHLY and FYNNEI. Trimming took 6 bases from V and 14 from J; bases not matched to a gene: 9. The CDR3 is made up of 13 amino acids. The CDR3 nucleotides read TGTGCCAGCAGCGCGATACTAGCGGGAGAGGAGTTCTTC. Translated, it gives CASSAILAGEEFF. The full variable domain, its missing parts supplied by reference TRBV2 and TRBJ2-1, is EPEVTQTPSHQVTQMGQEVILRCVPISNHLYFYWYRQILGQKVEFLVSFYNNEISEKSEIFDDQFSVERPDGSNFTLKIRSTKLEDSAMYFCASSAILAGEEFFGPGTRLTVL.

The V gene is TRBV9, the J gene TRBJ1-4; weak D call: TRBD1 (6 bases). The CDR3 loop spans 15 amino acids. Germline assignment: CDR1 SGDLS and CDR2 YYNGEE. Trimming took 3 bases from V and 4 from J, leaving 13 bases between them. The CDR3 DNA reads TGTGCCAGCAGCGAGATGACAGGCCGTAATGAAAAACTGTTTTTT. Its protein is CASSEMTGRNEKLFF.

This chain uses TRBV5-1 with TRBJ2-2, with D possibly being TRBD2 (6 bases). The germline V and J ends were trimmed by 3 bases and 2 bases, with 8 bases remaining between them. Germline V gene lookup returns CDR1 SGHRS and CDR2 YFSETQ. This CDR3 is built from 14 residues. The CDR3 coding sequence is TGCGCCAGCAGCTCCGGGACTAACACCGGGGAGCTGTTTTTT. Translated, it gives CASSSGTNTGELFF. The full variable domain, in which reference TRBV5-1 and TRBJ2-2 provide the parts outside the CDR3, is KAGVTQTPRYLIKTRGQQVTLSCSPISGHRSVSWYQQTPGQGLQFLFEYFSETQRNKGNFPGRFSGRQFSNSRSEMNVSTLELGDSALYLCASSSGTNTGELFFGEGSRLTVL.

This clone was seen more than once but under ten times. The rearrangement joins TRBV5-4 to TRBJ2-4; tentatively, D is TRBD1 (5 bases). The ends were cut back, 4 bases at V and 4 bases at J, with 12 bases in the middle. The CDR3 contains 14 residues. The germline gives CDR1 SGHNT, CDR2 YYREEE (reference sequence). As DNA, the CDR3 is TGTGCCAGCAGCCAAGACAGCCTAAAAAACATTCAGTACTTC. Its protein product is CASSQDSLKNIQYF.

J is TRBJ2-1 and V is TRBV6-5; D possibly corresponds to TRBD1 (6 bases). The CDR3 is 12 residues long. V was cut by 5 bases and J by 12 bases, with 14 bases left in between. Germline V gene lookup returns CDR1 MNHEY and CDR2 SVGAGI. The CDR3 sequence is CASSVQGIGQFF. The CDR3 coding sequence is TGTGCCAGCAGTGTCCAGGGGATCGGGCAGTTCTTC.

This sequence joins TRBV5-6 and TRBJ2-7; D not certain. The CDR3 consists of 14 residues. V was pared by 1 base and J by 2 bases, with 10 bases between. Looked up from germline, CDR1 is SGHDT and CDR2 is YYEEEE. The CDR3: CASSLWSRAYEQYF. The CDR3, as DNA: TGTGCCAGCAGCTTGTGGTCTCGGGCCTACGAGCAGTACTTC. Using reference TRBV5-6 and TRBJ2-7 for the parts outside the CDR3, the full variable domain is DAGVTQSPTHLIKTRGQQVTLRCSPKSGHDTVSWYQQALGQGPQFIFQYYEEEERQRGNFPDRFSGHQFPNYSSELNVNALLLGDSALYLCASSLWSRAYEQYFGPGTRLTVT.

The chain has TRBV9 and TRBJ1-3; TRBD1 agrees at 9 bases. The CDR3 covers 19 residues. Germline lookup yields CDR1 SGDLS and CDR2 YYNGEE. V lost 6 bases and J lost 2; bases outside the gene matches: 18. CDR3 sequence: CASNLNPHRGRDTGNTIYF. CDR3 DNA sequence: TGTGCCAGCAACCTAAATCCCCACAGGGGGCGAGACACTGGAAACACCATATATTTT.

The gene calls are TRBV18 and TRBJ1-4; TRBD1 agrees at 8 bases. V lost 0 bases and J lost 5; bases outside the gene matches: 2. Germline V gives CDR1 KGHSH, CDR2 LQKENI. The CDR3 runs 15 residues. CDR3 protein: CASSPPAGGNEKLFF. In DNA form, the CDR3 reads TGTGCCAGCTCACCACCGGCAGGGGGCAATGAAAAACTGTTTTTT.

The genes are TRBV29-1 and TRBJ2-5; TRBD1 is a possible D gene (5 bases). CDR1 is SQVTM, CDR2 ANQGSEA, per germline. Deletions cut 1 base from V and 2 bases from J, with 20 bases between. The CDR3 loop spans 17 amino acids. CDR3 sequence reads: CSVEGLGTGLQQETQYF. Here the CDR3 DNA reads TGCAGCGTTGAAGGTTTGGGAACAGGTTTACAACAAGAGACCCAGTACTTC.

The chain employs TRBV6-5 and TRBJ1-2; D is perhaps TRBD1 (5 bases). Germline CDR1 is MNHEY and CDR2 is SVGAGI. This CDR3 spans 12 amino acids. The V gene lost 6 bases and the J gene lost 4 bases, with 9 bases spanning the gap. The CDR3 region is CASRSTGYGYTF. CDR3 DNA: TGTGCCAGCAGATCAACAGGCTATGGCTACACCTTC.

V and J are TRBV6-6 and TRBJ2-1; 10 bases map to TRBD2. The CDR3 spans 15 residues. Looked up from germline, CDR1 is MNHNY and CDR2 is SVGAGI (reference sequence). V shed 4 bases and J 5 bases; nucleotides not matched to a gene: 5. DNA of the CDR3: TGTGCCAGCAGTTCTTGGACTAGCGGCGACAATGAGCAGTTCTTC. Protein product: CASSSWTSGDNEQFF.

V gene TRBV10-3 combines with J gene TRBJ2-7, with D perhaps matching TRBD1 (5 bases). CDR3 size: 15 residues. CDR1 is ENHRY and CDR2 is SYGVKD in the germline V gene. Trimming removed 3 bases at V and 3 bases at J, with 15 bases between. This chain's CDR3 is CAISDDSQTHYEQYF. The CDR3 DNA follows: TGTGCCATCAGTGACGACAGTCAAACACACTACGAGCAGTACTTC.

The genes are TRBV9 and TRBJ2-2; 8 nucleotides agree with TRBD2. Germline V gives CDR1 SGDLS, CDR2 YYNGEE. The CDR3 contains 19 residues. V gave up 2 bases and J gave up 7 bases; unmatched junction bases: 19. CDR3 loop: CASSVPSGGLAARGGELFF. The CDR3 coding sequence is TGTGCCAGCAGCGTCCCCTCGGGGGGGCTAGCGGCCAGGGGCGGGGAGCTGTTTTTT.

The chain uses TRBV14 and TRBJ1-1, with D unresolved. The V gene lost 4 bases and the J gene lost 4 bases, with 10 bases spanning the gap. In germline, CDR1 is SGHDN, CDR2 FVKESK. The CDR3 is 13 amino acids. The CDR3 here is CASSPVAGTEAFF. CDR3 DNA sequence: TGTGCCAGCAGCCCAGTAGCGGGCACTGAAGCTTTCTTT. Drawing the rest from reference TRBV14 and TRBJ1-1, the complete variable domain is EAGVTQFPSHSVIEKGQTVTLRCDPISGHDNLYWYRRVMGKEIKFLLHFVKESKQDESGMPNNRFLAERTGGTYSTLKVQPAELEDSGVYFCASSPVAGTEAFFGQGTRLTVV.

The CDR3 protein is CASSLSRTSGGSSYEQYF. CDR3 sequence (DNA): TGTGCCAGCAGCCTATCCCGAACTAGCGGGGGCAGCTCCTACGAGCAGTACTTC. V usage is TRBV7-9 and J usage is TRBJ2-7; TRBD2 aligns across 11 bases. Germline V gene lookup returns CDR1 SEHNR and CDR2 FQNEAQ (reference sequence). V shed 5 bases and J 0 bases; nucleotides not matched to a gene: 12. The CDR3 extends over 18 amino acids.

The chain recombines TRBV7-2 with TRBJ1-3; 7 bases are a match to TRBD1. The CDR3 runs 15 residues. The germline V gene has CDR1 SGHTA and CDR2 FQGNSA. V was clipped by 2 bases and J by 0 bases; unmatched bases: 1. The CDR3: CASSLWDSSGNTIYF. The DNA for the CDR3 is TGTGCCAGCAGCTTATGGGACAGCTCTGGAAACACCATATATTTT.

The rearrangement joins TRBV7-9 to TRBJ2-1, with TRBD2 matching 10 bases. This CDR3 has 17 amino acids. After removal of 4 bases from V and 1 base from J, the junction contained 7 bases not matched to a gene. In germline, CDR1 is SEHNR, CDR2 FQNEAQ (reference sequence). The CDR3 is CASSSSSGRSSYNEQFF. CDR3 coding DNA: TGTGCCAGCAGCTCCTCTAGCGGGAGAAGTTCCTACAATGAGCAGTTCTTC.